This T cell receptor beta chain was documented in a study of blood T cell repertoires in COVID-19. Study-wide context: The cDNA or gDNA used as material had been derived from T cells, B-cell-depleted T cells, or PBMCs.

Original handling: Amplification of reference gene primers provided the estimated nucleated cell counts. Data came from immunoSEQ multiplex PCR; TCRdb stores just in-frame clones and leaves some out. V and J calls and clone size follow that table, whereas D and trimming were derived from the DNA. The sample holds around 110,000 clones, about 85% seen once. CDR3 length equals 15 residues. V gave up 3 bases and J gave up 7 bases; unmatched junction bases: 6. Germline CDR1 reads KGHDR; CDR2 reads SFDVKD. This sequence joins TRBV24-1 and TRBJ2-7; 12 nucleotides align to TRBD2. This TCR was recovered from a man aged 35-49 years with acute or convalescent COVID-19. Material for sequencing was peripheral blood. The CDR3 loop reads CATSDPGLAGIEQYF. CDR3 bases: TGTGCCACCAGTGATCCAGGACTAGCGGGAATAGAGCAGTACTTC.